This T cell receptor (beta chain) was captured in a study of blood T cells in healthy people across ages. As regards this clonotype: At one of its ends the junction is not consistent with the germline gene, which may arise from a read error.

CDR3 length: 10 amino acids. Germline V gives CDR1 DFQATT, CDR2 SNEGSKA (reference sequence). Together with a sample-barcoded 5' primer, a J-beta primer mix was included in a second PCR lasting about 6 to 11 cycles. A template-switch adaptor that had 12 random nucleotides put a tag on each cDNA molecule. MiXCR, run by TCRdb on the 5' RACE reads, gives a single entry per CDR3 protein. The sample contains about 2 million distinct CDR3 sequences, roughly 50% of which appear only once. The sample, about 9.7 milliliters of peripheral blood, was drawn from each donor. The sequenced sample consisted of blood. The receptor was isolated from a woman aged 40 to 55 in good health. The chain is built from TRBV20-1 and TRBJ2-1; no clear D. CDR3 in amino acids: CSAGDYEQFF. The CDR3 bases are TGCAGTGCTGGAGATTATGAGCAGTTCTTC.